The 17 T cell receptor beta chains below all came from one sample that was sequenced in a study of CD8+CD57+ T cells in acquired aplastic anemia. Profiling of TCR beta VDJ combinations and CDR3 sequences used genomic DNA as template. One entry per CDR3 protein results from TCRdb running MiXCR on the reads. The sample contains roughly 200,000 distinct CDR3 sequences, roughly 60% of which appear only once. The sequenced patients had an expansion of CD8+CD57+ cells seen by flow cytometry. Sample: sorted CD4+, CD8+, or CD8+CD57+ T cells (not recorded which) from PBMCs. Receptor source: a human donor with aplastic anemia.

This clonotype was detected many times. The V and J genes are TRBV28 and TRBJ2-3; unclear D gene. The CDR3 is 15 amino acids. Germline loops: CDR1 MDHEN, CDR2 SYDVKM. V dropped 3 bases and J dropped 0 bases, with 10 bases sitting between them. The DNA of the CDR3 is TGTGCCAGCAGTTTCAGTCAGTATAGCACAGATACGCAGTATTTT. This codes for CASSFSQYSTDTQYF.

This chain uses TRBV12-3 or TRBV12-4 with TRBJ2-5, with unresolved D. The CDR3 is 11 amino acids. Between the trimmed V and J ends, which lost 4 bases and 3 bases, there was a span of 3 bases. CDR3 nucleotides: TGTGCCAGCAGTTATAAAGAGACCCAGTACTTC. This codes for CASSYKETQYF.

This clonotype appeared a few times. The chain joins TRBV24-1 to TRBJ1-2; 8 nucleotides align to TRBD1. The length of the CDR3 is 15 residues. The J segment lost 5 bases and the V segment lost 3 bases, leaving 7 bases of the junction unmatched. The germline V gene encodes CDR1 KGHDR and CDR2 SFDVKD. CDR3 sequence reads: CATSDPGQGRYGYTF. In DNA form, the CDR3 reads TGTGCCACCAGTGATCCCGGACAGGGCCGTTATGGCTACACCTTC.

V and J are TRBV19 and TRBJ1-3, with D hard to call. The CDR3 extends over 16 amino acids. In germline, CDR1 is LNHDA, CDR2 SQIVND (reference sequence). V lost 0 bases to trimming and J lost 0 bases, with 9 bases between them. The CDR3 spells CASSIEPALSGNTIYF. The CDR3 nucleotides are TGTGCCAGTAGTATAGAGCCAGCGCTCTCTGGAAACACCATATATTTT.

The genes are TRBV29-1 and TRBJ1-2; maybe TRBD1 (6 bases). This CDR3 is 14 amino acids long. V was pared by 4 bases and J by 8 bases, with 20 bases between. Germline-derived CDR1 and CDR2 are SQVTM and ANQGSEA. The CDR3 is CSVGSETGRGGYTF. CDR3 coding DNA: TGCAGCGTTGGTAGTGAGACAGGCCGCGGGGGCTACACCTTC.

This clonotype was counted between two and nine times. The rearrangement uses TRBV2 and TRBJ1-2, with D perhaps TRBD1 (6 bases). The CDR3 extends over 13 amino acids. The ends were cut back, 5 bases at V and 8 bases at J, with 15 bases in the middle. The germline CDR1 and CDR2 sequences are SNHLY and FYNNEI. The CDR3 spells CASSTQGKWGYTF. The CDR3 bases are TGTGCCAGCAGTACTCAGGGGAAGTGGGGCTACACCTTC.

The chain employs TRBV2 and TRBJ2-7, with 12 bases lining up with TRBD2. In germline, CDR1 is SNHLY, CDR2 FYNNEI. The CDR3 spans 16 residues. V shed 8 bases and J 0 bases; nucleotides not matched to a gene: 8. The CDR3 DNA follows: TGTGCCAGCTTACTAGCGGGGGGCCGCAGCTCCTACGAGCAGTACTTC. Its protein product is CASLLAGGRSSYEQYF.

In regard to this clonotype: This may come from a read error, since a much larger clone is one base off. The CDR3 does not end in the conserved phenylalanine or tryptophan, so this is likely a read error. The CDR3 coding sequence is TGTGCCAGCAGCTCGATAGAGACCCAGTACCTC. Protein sequence: CASSSIETQYL. This chain uses TRBV5-6 with TRBJ2-5, with no clear D. From germline, CDR1 is SGHDT and CDR2 YYEEEE. This CDR3 has 11 residues. Trimming took off 3 bases at V and 4 bases at J, with 4 bases between the two ends.

The chain recombines TRBV10-2 with TRBJ1-5; the match to TRBD1 covers 7 bases. The junction had 14 bases not matched to a gene; V was cut back by 2 bases and J by 13 bases. The CDR3 sequence is 15 residues long. The V gene's germline CDR1 is WSHSY and CDR2 SAAADI. Written as DNA, the CDR3 is TGCGCCAGCAGTGAGCCGACCGGGACAGCCAGCGCGCAGCATTTT. Translating it yields CASSEPTGTASAQHF.

With respect to this clonotype: Without the conserved terminal phenylalanine or tryptophan, this CDR3 likely stems from a read error. No DNA is shown, since the ends of the CDR3 on it are uncertain; the CDR3 is the one TCRdb lists. This chain links TRBV20-1 with TRBJ2-3; the listed D gene, TRBD1, was not tested against the DNA. In germline, CDR1 is DFQATT, CDR2 SNEGSKA (reference sequence). The CDR3 length is 9 residues, termini included. The CDR3 sequence: CSAFDRDNY.

The sample holds many counts of this clonotype. The rearrangement uses TRBV29-1 and TRBJ1-1, with D hard to call. The germline V and J ends were trimmed by 3 bases and 3 bases, with 14 bases remaining between them. Germline CDR1 is SQVTM and CDR2 is ANQGSEA. The length of the CDR3 is 14 residues. The CDR3 nucleotides are TGCAGCGTTGATTCGTCAGGATGGGACACTGAAGCTTTCTTT. Protein product: CSVDSSGWDTEAFF.

V is TRBV29-1 and J is TRBJ2-1; TRBD1 agrees at 8 bases. The CDR3 has 13 residues. V lost 3 bases, J lost 6 bases, and 4 bases stayed unmatched. The germline V gene encodes CDR1 SQVTM and CDR2 ANQGSEA. The chain's CDR3 is CSVDRGLINEQFF. CDR3 nucleotide sequence: TGCAGCGTTGACAGGGGGCTTATCAATGAGCAGTTCTTC.

This clonotype was counted a single time. The V call is TRBV7-9, the J call TRBJ2-1; 8 bases agree with TRBD2. The CDR3 extends over 15 amino acids. CDR1 SEHNR and CDR2 FQNEAQ come from the germline V gene (reference sequence). Trimming cost V 1 base and J 7 bases; bases outside gene matches: 6. The CDR3 nucleotides read TGTGCCAGCAGCTTAGATGGGGCTAGCGGGAATGAGCAGTTCTTC. It encodes CASSLDGASGNEQFF.

The chain carries TRBV7-9 and TRBJ2-6; the D gene could be TRBD1 or TRBD2 (5 bases each). From germline, CDR1 is SEHNR and CDR2 FQNEAQ (reference sequence). Trimming left V 4 bases short and J 0 bases short, with 10 bases between. The CDR3 is 16 residues long. CDR3 in amino acids: CASSWDLTSGANVLTF. DNA of the CDR3: TGTGCCAGCAGCTGGGACCTCACCTCTGGGGCCAACGTCCTGACTTTC.

This clonotype was counted a single time. V usage is TRBV6-1 and J usage is TRBJ1-5; D perhaps matches TRBD1 (5 bases). Trimming removed 0 bases at V and 4 bases at J, with 10 bases between. Germline V CDR1 and CDR2: MNHNS, SASEGT. The CDR3 is made up of 15 amino acids. The CDR3 region has the DNA TGTGCCAGCAGTGAAGCTGGACACTCTAATCAGCCCCAGCATTTT. Its protein is CASSEAGHSNQPQHF.

The chain joins TRBV20-1 to TRBJ2-7, with a possible D match to TRBD2 (5 bases). The CDR3 spans 12 residues. V gave up 3 bases and J gave up 3 bases, with 9 bases separating them. Germline-derived CDR1 and CDR2 are DFQATT and SNEGSKA (reference sequence). The DNA of the CDR3 is TGCAGTGCTAGGGCCGGGATCTACGAGCAGTACTTC. Amino acid sequence: CSARAGIYEQYF.

The chain combines TRBV7-3 with TRBJ2-2, with D hard to call. Germline CDR1 reads SGHTA; CDR2 reads FQGTGA. This CDR3 contains 13 residues. V shed 0 bases and J shed 4 bases, with 3 bases lying between them. CDR3: CASSLTRTGELFF. CDR3 in DNA: TGTGCCAGCAGCTTAACTCGCACCGGGGAGCTGTTTTTT.